This entry lists 32 T cell receptor beta chains sequenced from one sample in a study of T cells expressing NK-cell markers. TCRdb processed the 5' RACE reads again and assigns one entry to each CDR3 protein, with no DNA. The sample spans over 150,000 distinct CDR3 sequences; the ten largest clones claim roughly 35%. The sequenced sample consisted of blood T cells: a sorted CD56 or NKG2C T cell subset, CD4+ or CD8+ T cells, or bulk PBMC T cells (not recorded which). The receptors stem from a woman between 50 and 59 years old in good health.

The CDR3 here is CASSLSGRAGFNGYTF. The gene calls are TRBV7-9 and TRBJ1-2. The V gene's germline CDR1 is SEHNR and CDR2 FQNEAQ (reference sequence). The CDR3 is made up of 16 amino acids.

V is TRBV6-4 and J is TRBJ2-1; TCRdb designates TRBD1, a call that cannot be tested without DNA. CDR1 and CDR2 (germline): MRHNA, SNTAGT. The CDR3 contains 15 residues. CDR3 sequence: CASSEYETGVYEQFF.

The chain combines TRBV19 with TRBJ2-1; TCRdb reports TRBD1, a call that lacks DNA to check it against. The germline gives CDR1 LNHDA, CDR2 SQIVND (reference sequence). There are 12 residues in the CDR3. The CDR3: CASSQGAGEQFF.

V and J are TRBV24-1 and TRBJ2-3; the D gene TCRdb calls, TRBD2, cannot be checked with no DNA. The CDR3 is 16 amino acids. Germline V gives CDR1 KGHDR, CDR2 SFDVKD. CDR3 loop: CATSEKGLAGADTQYF.

The chain recombines TRBV28 with TRBJ1-5. The length of the CDR3 is 15 residues. Germline V CDR1 and CDR2: MDHEN, SYDVKM. Here the CDR3 reads CASSVNRIRHQPQHF.

The V gene is TRBV11-2, the J gene TRBJ1-1. Germline CDR1 and CDR2: SGHAT and FQNNGV. This CDR3 region has 13 residues. The CDR3 here is CASRRGRNTEAFF.

This chain joins TRBV5-1 and TRBJ1-1; TCRdb picks TRBD1, but there is no DNA to check that call. This CDR3 has 14 amino acids. The germline gives CDR1 SGHRS, CDR2 YFSETQ. CDR3 in amino acids: CASSLKPGDTEAFF.

The rearrangement links TRBV12-3 or TRBV12-4 to TRBJ2-1; TCRdb's D call of TRBD1 is untestable without DNA. This CDR3 contains 14 residues. The CDR3 protein is CASSGQGGTNEQFF.

The genes are TRBV7-3 and TRBJ2-7; the D call from TCRdb, TRBD1, cannot be confirmed without DNA. The germline V gene has CDR1 SGHTA and CDR2 FQGTGA. The CDR3 loop spans 16 amino acids. This CDR3 is CASSPQGDRGTYEQYF.

This chain uses TRBV14 with TRBJ2-1; TCRdb reports TRBD2, a call that lacks DNA to check it against. The CDR3 sequence is 18 residues long. Germline CDR1 is SGHDN and CDR2 is FVKESK. CDR3 sequence: CASSQGTSGSTDYNEQFF.

The chain uses TRBV20-1 and TRBJ2-1; TCRdb reports TRBD2, a call that lacks DNA to check it against. The CDR3 consists of 16 residues. Germline-derived CDR1 and CDR2 are DFQATT and SNEGSKA (reference sequence). The CDR3: CSAIGTSGSLYNEQFF.

The rearrangement links TRBV3-1 to TRBJ2-1; no DNA is available, so the TRBD1 call from TCRdb remains unchecked. The CDR3 loop spans 14 amino acids. Germline assignment: CDR1 LGHDT and CDR2 YNNKEL (reference sequence). This CDR3 is CASSLTLGGDEQFF.

The rearrangement uses TRBV6-4 and TRBJ2-3; TCRdb returns TRBD2, unconfirmable since there is no DNA. This CDR3 is built from 15 residues. Looked up from germline, CDR1 is MRHNA and CDR2 is SNTAGT. CDR3 residues: CASSGGLAGDDTQYF.

This chain uses TRBV9 with TRBJ2-1; TCRdb lists TRBD2, though no DNA is available to test this call. Germline V gene lookup returns CDR1 SGDLS and CDR2 YYNGEE. This CDR3 region has 16 residues. CDR3 in amino acids: CASSPLGLVSYNEQFF. Based on the CDR3 plus reference TRBV9 and TRBJ2-1, the full variable domain is DSGVTQTPKHLITATGQRVTLRCSPRSGDLSVYWYQQSLDQGLQFLIQYYNGEERAKGNILERFSAQQFPDLHSELNLSSLELGDSALYFCASSPLGLVSYNEQFFGPGTRLTVL.

The chain couples TRBV9 to TRBJ2-7; TCRdb's assignment of TRBD1 cannot be checked, as there is no DNA. The CDR3 length is 14 residues. Germline V CDR1 and CDR2: SGDLS, YYNGEE. CDR3 region: CASSVEVGAYEQYF.

CDR3 in amino acids: CSVGQASSSTDTQYF. The V call is TRBV29-1, the J call TRBJ2-3; absent DNA, TCRdb's TRBD1 call cannot be checked. The CDR3 length is 15 residues. Per germline, CDR1 SQVTM and CDR2 ANQGSEA.

This chain links TRBV27 with TRBJ2-2. This CDR3 has 14 amino acids. Germline CDR1 reads MNHEY; CDR2 reads SMNVEV (reference sequence). The CDR3 region is CASSWGRLTGELFF.

The V and J genes are TRBV27 and TRBJ2-2; TCRdb lists TRBD1, though no DNA is available to test this call. The CDR3 spans 14 residues. CDR1 MNHEY and CDR2 SMNVEV come from the germline V gene (reference sequence). CDR3 in amino acids: CASSLVTATGELFF.

The chain combines TRBV20-1 with TRBJ2-5; TCRdb outputs TRBD1, but without DNA this stays unchecked. Germline-derived CDR1 and CDR2 are DFQATT and SNEGSKA (reference sequence). The CDR3 has 14 residues. The CDR3 reads CSARWRGGEETQYF.

The V and J genes are TRBV12-3 or TRBV12-4 and TRBJ2-1; TCRdb outputs TRBD2, but without DNA this stays unchecked. This CDR3 has 12 amino acids. This CDR3 is CASSNPPNEQFF.

This sequence joins TRBV6-6 and TRBJ2-3; the D call of TRBD2 rests on TCRdb alone, since no DNA is present to check it. The germline gives CDR1 MNHNY, CDR2 SVGAGI (reference sequence). CDR3 size: 15 residues. The CDR3 loop reads CASSQGPGGMDTQYF.

The rearrangement joins TRBV5-1 to TRBJ2-3; TCRdb reports TRBD1, a call that lacks DNA to check it against. This CDR3 is 15 amino acids long. The V gene's germline CDR1 is SGHRS and CDR2 YFSETQ. The CDR3 is CASSSTGHFTDTQYF.

The chain recombines TRBV19 with TRBJ1-1. The CDR3 loop spans 12 amino acids. The germline V gene encodes CDR1 LNHDA and CDR2 SQIVND (reference sequence). The chain's CDR3 is CASTIGGTEAFF.

The gene calls are TRBV6-5 and TRBJ2-5; TCRdb outputs TRBD1, but without DNA this stays unchecked. Germline V lookup: CDR1 MNHEY, CDR2 SVGAGI. This CDR3 region has 15 residues. CDR3: CASSSAGATQETQYF.

This chain joins TRBV20-1 and TRBJ2-7; TCRdb indicates TRBD2, and absent DNA this call remains unverified. The CDR3 consists of 14 residues. CDR1 is DFQATT, CDR2 SNEGSKA, per germline (reference sequence). The CDR3 loop is CSARVAGPNYEQYF.

The genes are TRBV25-1 and TRBJ2-1; the D call from TCRdb, TRBD2, cannot be confirmed without DNA. CDR3 length: 14 residues. Germline assignment: CDR1 MGHDK and CDR2 SYGVNS. The CDR3 spells CASSEGEGGNEQFF. Full variable domain (missing parts from reference TRBV25-1 and TRBJ2-1): EADIYQTPRYLVIGTGKKITLECSQTMGHDKMYWYQQDPGMELHLIHYSYGVNSTEKGDLSSESTVSRIRTEHFPLTLESARPSHTSQYLCASSEGEGGNEQFFGPGTRLTVL.

The chain couples TRBV7-9 to TRBJ2-1; TCRdb's D gene call, TRBD2, goes unchecked for lack of DNA. The CDR3 totals 15 residues. Per germline, CDR1 SEHNR and CDR2 FQNEAQ (reference sequence). CDR3 amino acids: CASSLGAGRVNEQFF. The complete variable domain, with remaining parts taken from reference TRBV7-9 and TRBJ2-1, reads DTGVSQNPRHKITKRGQNVTFRCDPISEHNRLYWYRQTLGQGPEFLTYFQNEAQLEKSRLLSDRFSAERPKGSFSTLEIQRTEQGDSAMYLCASSLGAGRVNEQFFGPGTRLTVL.

This rearrangement joins TRBV7-6 to TRBJ2-3; TCRdb selects TRBD1, and the lack of DNA leaves this call unchecked. Germline loops: CDR1 SGHVS, CDR2 FNYEAQ. This CDR3 region has 16 residues. CDR3 region: CASSTTEGAGTDTQYF.

This chain connects TRBV12-3 or TRBV12-4 to TRBJ2-1; the TCRdb call, TRBD1, lacks DNA for checking. This CDR3 comprises 16 residues. The CDR3 here is CASSAYRGGSGNEQFF.

The chain is built from TRBV2 and TRBJ2-1; checking the TCRdb D call of TRBD1 is not possible without DNA. The CDR3 is 15 amino acids. CDR1 and CDR2 from the germline V gene are SNHLY and FYNNEI. The CDR3 sequence is CASSAQGATIHEQFF.

The chain uses TRBV11-2 and TRBJ2-7. This CDR3 has 12 residues. The germline V gene has CDR1 SGHAT and CDR2 FQNNGV. The CDR3 spells CASSWGFGEQYF.

CDR3 sequence: CSARGTQAYEQYF. This chain links TRBV20-1 with TRBJ2-7; TCRdb indicates TRBD2, and absent DNA this call remains unverified. This CDR3 is 13 amino acids long. The germline V gene has CDR1 DFQATT and CDR2 SNEGSKA (reference sequence).